A selection of T cell receptor beta chains follows, all from one sample in a study of shared clonotypes between healthy human individuals. Measured with immunoSEQ multiplex PCR; TCRdb has only the in-frame clones, and not every one. The data hold about 1.1 million clones, with around 77% observed a single time. What was sequenced was memory CD4+ T cells from PBMCs. These receptors all stem from a young man in good health. Some clones in this sample may be carry-over from other donors' samples. Both conserved end residues are trimmed from each CDR3. D genes are given only for firm matches.

d_call: -
cdr3_length: 11
v_call: TRBV7-2
j_call: TRBJ1-2
cdr3_aa: ASPYAGFYGYT

d_call: TRBD2
cdr3_length: 13
v_call: TRBV7-9
j_call: TRBJ2-7
cdr3_aa: ASSPRLAEIYEQY

d_call: TRBD2
cdr3_length: 14
v_call: TRBV2
j_call: TRBJ2-5
cdr3_aa: ASSEGGGGLQETQY

d_call: TRBD2
cdr3_length: 12
v_call: TRBV7-2
j_call: TRBJ2-7
cdr3_aa: ASSRSGTIGEQY

d_call: TRBD1
cdr3_length: 14
v_call: TRBV10-3
j_call: TRBJ2-3
cdr3_aa: AISKDRAPETDTQY

d_call: -
cdr3_length: 15
v_call: TRBV4-3
j_call: TRBJ2-5
cdr3_aa: ASSQLRSSEVQETQY

d_call: -
cdr3_length: 11
v_call: TRBV5-1
j_call: TRBJ2-7
cdr3_aa: ASSRRDNYEQY

d_call: -
cdr3_length: 11
v_call: TRBV7-6
j_call: TRBJ2-7
cdr3_aa: AQHSEVGNEQY

d_call: -
cdr3_length: 14
v_call: TRBV6-1
j_call: TRBJ2-7
cdr3_aa: ASSEASNRVYYEQY

d_call: -
cdr3_length: 15
v_call: TRBV18
j_call: TRBJ2-3
cdr3_aa: ASSPPRPGTSTDTQY

d_call: -
cdr3_length: 15
v_call: TRBV4-2
j_call: TRBJ2-1
cdr3_aa: ASSQAHDHFSYNEQF

d_call: -
cdr3_length: 12
v_call: TRBV5-4
j_call: TRBJ1-2
cdr3_aa: ASRRTGLDYGYT

d_call: -
cdr3_length: 13
v_call: TRBV11-2
j_call: TRBJ2-3
cdr3_aa: ASSLWTPSTDTQY

d_call: -
cdr3_length: 14
v_call: TRBV5-1
j_call: TRBJ1-1
cdr3_aa: ASSRPGSAVNTEAF

d_call: -
cdr3_length: 15
v_call: TRBV21-1
j_call: TRBJ2-7
cdr3_aa: ASSKVLAGPPIDEQY

d_call: TRBD2
cdr3_length: 14
v_call: TRBV5-1
j_call: TRBJ2-7
cdr3_aa: ASSGWQREGSYEQY

d_call: -
cdr3_length: 15
v_call: TRBV5-1
j_call: TRBJ1-1
cdr3_aa: ASSLALIPQAYTEAF

d_call: -
cdr3_length: 11
v_call: TRBV2
j_call: TRBJ2-2
cdr3_aa: ASKSLNTGELF

d_call: TRBD1
cdr3_length: 11
v_call: TRBV27
j_call: TRBJ1-5
cdr3_aa: ASAGTGGQPQH

d_call: -
cdr3_length: 13
v_call: TRBV11-2
j_call: TRBJ2-1
cdr3_aa: ASSYSWTRHNEQF

d_call: TRBD2
cdr3_length: 13
v_call: TRBV2
j_call: TRBJ2-5
cdr3_aa: ASSRPGGAGETQY

d_call: TRBD2
cdr3_length: 17
v_call: TRBV11-2
j_call: TRBJ2-7
cdr3_aa: ASSLTGGTSAIYSYEQY

d_call: TRBD2
cdr3_length: 15
v_call: TRBV9
j_call: TRBJ2-1
cdr3_aa: ASSSGTSGRENNEQF

d_call: TRBD1
cdr3_length: 13
v_call: TRBV25-1
j_call: TRBJ2-5
cdr3_aa: ASSDPSDRQETQY

d_call: TRBD2
cdr3_length: 15
v_call: TRBV4-1
j_call: TRBJ2-3
cdr3_aa: ASSQEGVAGYTDTQY

d_call: TRBD1
cdr3_length: 12
v_call: TRBV6-1
j_call: TRBJ2-2
cdr3_aa: ASLTGGKIGELF

d_call: -
cdr3_length: 13
v_call: TRBV4-1
j_call: TRBJ1-1
cdr3_aa: ASKGYAQINTEAF

d_call: -
cdr3_length: 10
v_call: TRBV7-2
j_call: TRBJ2-5
cdr3_aa: ASSRPGETQY

d_call: TRBD1
cdr3_length: 14
v_call: TRBV5-4
j_call: TRBJ2-1
cdr3_aa: ASSLAGQGAYNEQF

d_call: -
cdr3_length: 12
v_call: TRBV19
j_call: TRBJ1-1
cdr3_aa: ASSIDPRGTEAF

d_call: -
cdr3_length: 12
v_call: TRBV5-1
j_call: TRBJ2-5
cdr3_aa: ASSLEGLVETQY

d_call: -
cdr3_length: 11
v_call: TRBV7-3
j_call: TRBJ2-1
cdr3_aa: ASSSLGPGEQF

d_call: -
cdr3_length: 12
v_call: TRBV7-3
j_call: TRBJ2-7
cdr3_aa: ASSLRSGVDEQY

d_call: TRBD2
cdr3_length: 13
v_call: TRBV5-1
j_call: TRBJ2-7
cdr3_aa: ASTPAGGRFGEQY

d_call: -
cdr3_length: 14
v_call: TRBV30
j_call: TRBJ1-6
cdr3_aa: AWRLSGGRQNSPLH

d_call: -
cdr3_length: 12
v_call: TRBV5-5
j_call: TRBJ1-1
cdr3_aa: ASSLVPQNTEAF

d_call: -
cdr3_length: 13
v_call: TRBV11-2
j_call: TRBJ2-5
cdr3_aa: ASSLDSRVQETQY